This T cell receptor (beta chain) is drawn from a study of T cell repertoires in cytomegalovirus infection. The wider study: Well-studied HLA-B-restricted epitopes and recently identified HLA-C-restricted epitopes of CMV were both used in the study. Public TCR beta signature analysis indicated the presence of both CMV infection and matching HLA type. Overall study results and limits: Clonotype analysis showed dominance of the ex vivo response by HLA-C-restricted CMV-specific TCR beta clonotypes.

In germline, CDR1 is MNHEY, CDR2 SMNVEV (reference sequence). Trimming shortened V by 7 bases and J by 8 bases, and 17 bases separated the two germline ends. The CDR3 is made up of 13 amino acids. TCRdb re-called the reads with MiXCR, one entry per CDR3 protein. The data contain about 830,000 distinct CDR3 sequences, around a third of them singletons. With respect to this clonotype: Its antigen is unknown.

The receptor was isolated from a human donor in good health (CMV status not recorded). Some clones in this sample may be carry-over from other donors' samples. The specimen was cultured CD8+ T cells from PBMCs, collected from culture after CMV antigen stimulation. J is TRBJ1-1 and V is TRBV27; D is perhaps TRBD1 (6 bases). CDR3 in DNA: TGTGCCAGCAAGTTAGCGTCCGGGACAGAAGCTTTCTTT. This sequence encodes CASKLASGTEAFF.